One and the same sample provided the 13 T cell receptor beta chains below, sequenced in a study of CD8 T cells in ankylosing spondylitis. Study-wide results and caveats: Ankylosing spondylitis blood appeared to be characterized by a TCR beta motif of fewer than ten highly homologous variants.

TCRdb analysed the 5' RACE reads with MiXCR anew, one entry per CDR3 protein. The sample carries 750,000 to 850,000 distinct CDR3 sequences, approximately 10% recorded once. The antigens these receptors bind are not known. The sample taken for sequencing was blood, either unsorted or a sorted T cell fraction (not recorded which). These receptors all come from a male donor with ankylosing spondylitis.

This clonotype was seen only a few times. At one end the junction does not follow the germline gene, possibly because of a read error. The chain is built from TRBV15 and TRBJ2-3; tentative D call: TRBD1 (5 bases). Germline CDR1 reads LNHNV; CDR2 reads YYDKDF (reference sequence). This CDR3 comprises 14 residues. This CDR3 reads CATSNDPRGDTQYF. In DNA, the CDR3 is TGTGCCACGAGCAACGACCCTAGGGGAGATACGCAGTATTTT.

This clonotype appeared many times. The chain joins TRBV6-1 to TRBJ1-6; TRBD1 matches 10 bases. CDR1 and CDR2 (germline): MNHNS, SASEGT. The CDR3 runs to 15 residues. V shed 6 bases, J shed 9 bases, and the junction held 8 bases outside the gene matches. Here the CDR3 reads CASSTSTGGFSPLHF. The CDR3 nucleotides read TGTGCCAGCAGCACTTCGACAGGGGGCTTTTCACCCCTCCACTTT.

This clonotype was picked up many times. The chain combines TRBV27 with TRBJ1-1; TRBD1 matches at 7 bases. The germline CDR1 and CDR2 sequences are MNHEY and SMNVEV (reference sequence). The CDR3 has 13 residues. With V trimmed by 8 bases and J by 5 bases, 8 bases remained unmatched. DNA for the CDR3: TGTGCCAGCGGAGGGGGCAGGGGGACTGAAGCTTTCTTT. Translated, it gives CASGGGRGTEAFF.

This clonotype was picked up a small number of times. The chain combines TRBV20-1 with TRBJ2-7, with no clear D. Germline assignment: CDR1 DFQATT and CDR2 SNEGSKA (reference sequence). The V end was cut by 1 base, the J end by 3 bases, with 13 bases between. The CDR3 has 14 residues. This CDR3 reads CSARVRSADYEQYF. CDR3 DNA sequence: TGCAGTGCTAGAGTTCGTTCCGCGGACTACGAGCAGTACTTC.

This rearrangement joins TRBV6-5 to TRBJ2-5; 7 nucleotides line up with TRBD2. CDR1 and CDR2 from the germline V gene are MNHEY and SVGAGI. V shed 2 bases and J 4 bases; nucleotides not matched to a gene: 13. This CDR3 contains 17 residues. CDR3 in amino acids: CASSYLPGRRVSETQYF. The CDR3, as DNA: TGTGCCAGCAGTTACCTCCCCGGGAGGCGTGTGTCAGAGACCCAGTACTTC.

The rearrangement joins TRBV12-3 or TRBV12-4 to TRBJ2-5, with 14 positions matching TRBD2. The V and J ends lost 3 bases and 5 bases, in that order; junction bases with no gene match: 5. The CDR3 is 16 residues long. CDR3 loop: CASSLEGLAGVETQYF. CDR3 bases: TGTGCCAGCAGTTTGGAGGGACTAGCGGGAGTTGAGACCCAGTACTTC.

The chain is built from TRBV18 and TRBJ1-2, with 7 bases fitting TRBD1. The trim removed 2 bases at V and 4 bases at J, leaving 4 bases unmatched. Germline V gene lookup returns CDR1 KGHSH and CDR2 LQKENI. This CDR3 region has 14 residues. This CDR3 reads CASSPNRGSYGYTF. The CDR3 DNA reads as TGTGCCAGCTCACCAAACAGGGGCAGCTATGGCTACACCTTC.

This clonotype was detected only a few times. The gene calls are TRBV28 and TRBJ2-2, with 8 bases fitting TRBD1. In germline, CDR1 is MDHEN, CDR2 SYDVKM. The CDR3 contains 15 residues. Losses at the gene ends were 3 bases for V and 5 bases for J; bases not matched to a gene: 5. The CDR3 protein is CASSFGRGRTGELFF. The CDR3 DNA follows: TGTGCCAGCAGTTTCGGCAGGGGGCGAACCGGGGAGCTGTTTTTT.

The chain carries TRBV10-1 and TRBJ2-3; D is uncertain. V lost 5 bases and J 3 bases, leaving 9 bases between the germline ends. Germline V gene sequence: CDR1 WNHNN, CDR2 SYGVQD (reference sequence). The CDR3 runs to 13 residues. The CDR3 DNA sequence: TGCGCCAGCAGTCCGATCCAAACAGATACGCAGTATTTT. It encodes CASSPIQTDTQYF.

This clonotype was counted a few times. CDR3: CASSPRDFRNGYTF. CDR3 DNA sequence: TGTGCCAGCTCACCTCGGGACTTCCGGAATGGCTACACCTTC. The chain has TRBV18 and TRBJ1-2; D might be TRBD1 (5 bases). The germline V gene has CDR1 KGHSH and CDR2 LQKENI. The CDR3 contains 14 residues. The V gene lost 3 bases and the J gene lost 6 bases, with 14 bases spanning the gap.

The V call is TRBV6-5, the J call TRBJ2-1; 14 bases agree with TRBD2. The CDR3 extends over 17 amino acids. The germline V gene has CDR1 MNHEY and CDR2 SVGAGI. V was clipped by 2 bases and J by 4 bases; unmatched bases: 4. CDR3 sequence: CASSYPRLAGGYNEQFF. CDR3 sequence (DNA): TGTGCCAGCAGTTACCCCCGACTAGCGGGGGGGTACAATGAGCAGTTCTTC.

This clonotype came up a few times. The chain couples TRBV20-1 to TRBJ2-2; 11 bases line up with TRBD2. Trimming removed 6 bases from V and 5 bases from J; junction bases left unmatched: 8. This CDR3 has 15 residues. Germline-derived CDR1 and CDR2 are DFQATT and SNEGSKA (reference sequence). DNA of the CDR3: TGCAGTGCCAGACTAGCGGGGACCGCGACCGGGGAGCTGTTTTTT. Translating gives CSARLAGTATGELFF.

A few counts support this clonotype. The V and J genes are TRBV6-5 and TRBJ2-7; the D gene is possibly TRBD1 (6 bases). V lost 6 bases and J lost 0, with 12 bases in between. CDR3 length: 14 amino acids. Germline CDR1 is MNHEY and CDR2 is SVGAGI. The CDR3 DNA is TGTGCCAGCAGCACTCACAGGGTCTCCTACGAGCAGTACTTC. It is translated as CASSTHRVSYEQYF.